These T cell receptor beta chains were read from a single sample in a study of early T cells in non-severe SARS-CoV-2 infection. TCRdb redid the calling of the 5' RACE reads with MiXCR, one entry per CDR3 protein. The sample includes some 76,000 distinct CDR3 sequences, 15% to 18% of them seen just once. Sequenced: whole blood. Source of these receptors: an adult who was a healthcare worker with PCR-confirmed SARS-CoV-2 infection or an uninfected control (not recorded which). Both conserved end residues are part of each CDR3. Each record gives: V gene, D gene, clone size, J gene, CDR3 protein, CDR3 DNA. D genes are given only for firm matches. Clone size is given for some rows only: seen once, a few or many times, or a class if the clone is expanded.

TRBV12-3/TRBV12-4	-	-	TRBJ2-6	CASSLFSPGRSGANVLTF	TGTGCCAGCAGTTTATTTAGTCCAGGCCGCTCTGGGGCCAACGTCCTGACTTTC
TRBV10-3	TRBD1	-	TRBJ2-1	CAIGTGHEQFF	TGTGCCATCGGGACAGGCCATGAGCAGTTCTTC
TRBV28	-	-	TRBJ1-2	CASSSTWDYGYTF	TGTGCCAGCAGTTCGACATGGGACTATGGCTACACCTTC
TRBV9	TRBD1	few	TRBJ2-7	CASSVDQGASDEQYF	TGTGCCAGCAGCGTAGACCAGGGGGCCTCCGACGAGCAGTACTTC
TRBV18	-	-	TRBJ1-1	CASSQLDSGGDTEAFF	TGTGCCAGCTCACAACTTGACAGCGGCGGGGACACTGAAGCTTTCTTT
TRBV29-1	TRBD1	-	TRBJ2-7	CSSNGGRGHEQYF	TGCAGCTCCAATGGGGGCAGGGGGCACGAGCAGTACTTC
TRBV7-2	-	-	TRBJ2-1	CANSSPYNEQFF	TGTGCCAACAGCTCCCCTTACAATGAGCAGTTCTTC
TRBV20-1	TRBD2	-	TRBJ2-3	CSARDYSGSTDTQYF	TGCAGTGCTAGAGATTATAGCGGGAGCACAGATACGCAGTATTTT
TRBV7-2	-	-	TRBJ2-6	CASGSGANVLTF	TGTGCCAGCGGCTCTGGGGCCAACGTCCTGACTTTC
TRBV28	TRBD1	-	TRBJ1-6	CASRGQGSYNSPLHF	TGTGCCAGCAGGGGACAGGGTTCCTATAATTCACCCCTCCACTTT
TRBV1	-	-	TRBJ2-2	CTSSQARGTSLYSNTGELFF	TGCACCAGCAGCCAGGCCAGGGGGACTAGCCTTTACTCGAACACCGGGGAGCTGTTTTTT
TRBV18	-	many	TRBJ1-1	CASSPPGRVTEAFF	TGTGCCAGCTCACCACCGGGGAGGGTCACTGAAGCTTTCTTT
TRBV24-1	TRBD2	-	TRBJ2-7	CATSELLAGRYEQYF	TGTGCCACCAGTGAACTACTAGCGGGGCGCTACGAGCAGTACTTC
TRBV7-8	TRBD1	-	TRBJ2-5	CASSSTGAYQETQYF	TGTGCCAGCAGCTCGACAGGGGCGTACCAAGAGACCCAGTACTTC
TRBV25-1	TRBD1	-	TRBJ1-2	CASSYGTEDYGYTF	TGTGCCAGCAGCTACGGGACAGAAGACTATGGCTACACCTTC
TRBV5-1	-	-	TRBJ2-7	CASSHETYEQYF	TGCGCCAGCAGTCATGAAACCTACGAGCAGTACTTC
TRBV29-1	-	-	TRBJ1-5	CSVVIPPQPQHF	TGCAGCGTTGTAATTCCGCCTCAGCCCCAGCATTTT
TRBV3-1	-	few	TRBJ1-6	CASSRVWGNSPLHF	TGTGCCAGCAGCCGGGTGTGGGGAAATTCACCCCTCCACTTT
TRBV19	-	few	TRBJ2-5	CASTDLEEETQYF	TGTGCCAGTACGGATTTGGAGGAAGAGACCCAGTACTTC
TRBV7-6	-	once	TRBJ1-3	CASSPTTSSGSTIYF	TGTGCCAGCAGCCCGACAACATCCTCTGGAAGCACCATATATTTT
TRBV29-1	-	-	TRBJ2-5	CSVESPETQYF	TGCAGCGTTGAGTCACCCGAGACCCAGTACTTC
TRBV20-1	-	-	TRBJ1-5	CSALQRGGLSNQPQHF	TGCAGTGCCCTACAGCGGGGGGGGCTGAGCAATCAGCCCCAGCATTTT
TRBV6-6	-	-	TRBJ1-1	CASSYSADSMNTEAFF	TGTGCCAGCAGTTACTCGGCGGACAGCATGAACACTGAAGCTTTCTTT
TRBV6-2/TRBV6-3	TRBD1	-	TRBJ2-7	CASSYPGQDYEQYF	TGTGCCAGCAGTTACCCGGGACAGGATTACGAGCAGTACTTC
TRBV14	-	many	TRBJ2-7	CASSQAPGPPYEQYF	TGTGCCAGCAGCCAGGCCCCGGGACCCCCCTACGAGCAGTACTTC
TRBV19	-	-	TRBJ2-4	CASSSGTPKNIQYF	TGTGCCAGTAGTAGCGGGACACCCAAAAACATTCAGTACTTC
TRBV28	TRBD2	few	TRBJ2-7	CASRSSGASYEQYF	TGTGCCAGCAGATCTAGCGGGGCCTCCTACGAGCAGTACTTC
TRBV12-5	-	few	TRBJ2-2	CASGRDWGGELFF	TGTGCTAGTGGACGGGACTGGGGAGGGGAGCTGTTTTTT
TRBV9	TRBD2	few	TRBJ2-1	CASSTRTSGRMSYNEQFF	TGTGCCAGCAGCACCCGGACTAGCGGGAGAATGTCCTACAATGAGCAGTTCTTC
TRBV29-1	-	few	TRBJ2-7	CSVGRNSYEQYF	TGCAGCGTGGGACGAAACTCCTACGAGCAGTACTTC
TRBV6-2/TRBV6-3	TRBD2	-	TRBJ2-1	CASHGGGSYNEQFF	TGTGCCAGCCATGGGGGGGGGAGCTACAATGAGCAGTTCTTC
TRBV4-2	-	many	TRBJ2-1	CASNFDPRDYNEQFF	TGTGCCAGCAACTTTGACCCCCGGGACTACAATGAGCAGTTCTTC
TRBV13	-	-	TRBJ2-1	CASSSSRGLWNEQFF	TGTGCCAGCAGCTCGTCCAGGGGATTGTGGAATGAGCAGTTCTTC
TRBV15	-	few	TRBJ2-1	CATSRQRVDNEQFF	TGTGCCACCAGCCGACAAAGGGTAGACAATGAGCAGTTCTTC
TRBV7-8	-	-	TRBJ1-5	CASSTRQYSNQPQHF	TGTGCCAGCAGCACTAGACAGTATAGCAATCAGCCCCAGCATTTT
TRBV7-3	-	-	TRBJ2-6	CASSFPGANVLTF	TGTGCCAGCAGCTTTCCTGGGGCCAACGTCCTGACTTTC
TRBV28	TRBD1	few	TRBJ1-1	CASRSTGLTEAFF	TGTGCCAGCAGGTCGACAGGGCTGACTGAAGCTTTCTTT
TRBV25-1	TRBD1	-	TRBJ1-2	CVSSHRVGQGNYGYTF	TGTGTCAGCAGTCACCGCGTGGGACAGGGGAACTATGGCTACACCTTC
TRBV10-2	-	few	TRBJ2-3	CASSESSGITDTQYF	TGCGCCAGCAGTGAGTCTAGCGGCATCACAGATACGCAGTATTTT
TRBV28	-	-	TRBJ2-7	CASSFPPRGKVHEQYF	TGTGCCAGCAGTTTCCCCCCCCGGGGGAAGGTCCACGAGCAGTACTTC
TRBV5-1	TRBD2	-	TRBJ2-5	CASSHGRQFQETQYF	TGCGCCAGCAGCCACGGGAGGCAGTTCCAAGAGACCCAGTACTTC
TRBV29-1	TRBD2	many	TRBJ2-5	CSVEPGGRETQYF	TGCAGCGTTGAGCCGGGGGGGAGGGAGACCCAGTACTTC
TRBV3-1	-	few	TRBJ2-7	CASSHATGYEQYF	TGTGCCAGCAGCCACGCAACAGGCTACGAGCAGTACTTC
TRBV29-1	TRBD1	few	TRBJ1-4	CSGEPDRGLSTNEKLFF	TGCAGCGGTGAGCCCGACAGGGGGCTTTCAACTAATGAAAAACTGTTTTTT
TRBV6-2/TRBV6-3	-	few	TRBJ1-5	CASGKSNQPQHF	TGTGCCTCAGGAAAGAGCAATCAGCCCCAGCATTTT